One and the same sample provided the 28 T cell receptor beta chains below, sequenced in a study of tissue T cells after allogeneic stem cell transplantation. TCRdb's copy holds only in-frame clones and misses some; the assay was immunoSEQ multiplex PCR. Among 8,000 to 10,000 clones listed, under 75% were seen once. This specimen consisted of tissue from the ileum, obtained at autopsy. The receptor set was obtained from a woman aged 18-49 years with breast cancer.

The chain links TRBV11-2 to TRBJ1-1; D is perhaps TRBD1 (6 bases). The ends were cut back, 0 bases at V and 7 bases at J, with 9 bases in the middle. CDR3 length equals 13 residues. Germline-derived CDR1 and CDR2 are SGHAT and FQNNGV. CDR3: CASSLDRGFEAFF. CDR3 nucleotide sequence: TGTGCCAGCAGCTTAGATAGGGGGTTTGAAGCTTTCTTT.

The V gene is TRBV9, the J gene TRBJ1-1, with a tentative D call TRBD1 (6 bases). Trimming left V 0 bases short and J 5 bases short, with 8 bases between. Germline assignment: CDR1 SGDLS and CDR2 YYNGEE. The CDR3 sequence is 13 residues long. CDR3 nucleotides: TGTGCCAGCAGCGTAGAAACAGGGACTGAAGCTTTCTTT. Residues: CASSVETGTEAFF.

The chain couples TRBV4-3 to TRBJ1-5, with unresolved D. Between the trimmed V and J ends, which lost 8 bases and 3 bases, there was a span of 14 bases. This CDR3 is 14 amino acids long. Germline V gives CDR1 LGHNA, CDR2 YSLEER. The CDR3 coding sequence is TGCGCCAGCCGCGGGGTAATCCCCAATCAGCCCCAGCATTTT. It is translated as CASRGVIPNQPQHF.

The genes are TRBV29-1 and TRBJ1-3, with 8 positions matching TRBD1. The CDR3 is 15 residues long. J gave up 3 bases and V 5 bases, and 9 bases lay outside the gene matches. Germline CDR1 SQVTM, CDR2 ANQGSEA. CDR3: CSVIRQGPSGNTIYF. The CDR3 bases are TGCAGCGTTATCCGACAGGGGCCCAGTGGAAACACCATATATTTT.

The V call is TRBV19, the J call TRBJ1-5; D unresolved. In germline, CDR1 is LNHDA, CDR2 SQIVND (reference sequence). The length of the CDR3 is 11 residues. CDR3 in amino acids: CASIQNQPQHF. The DNA for the CDR3 is TGTGCATCGATCCAAAATCAGCCCCAGCATTTT.

The gene calls are TRBV11-2 and TRBJ2-1, with TRBD2 matching over 12 bases. The trim removed 5 bases at V and 7 bases at J, leaving 6 bases unmatched. The V gene's germline CDR1 is SGHAT and CDR2 FQNNGV. CDR3 length: 15 amino acids. DNA of the CDR3: TGTGCCAGCAGCGGGGGACTAGCGGGTTATAATGAGCAGTTCTTC. Protein sequence: CASSGGLAGYNEQFF.

Concerning this clone itself: The germline gene is not matched at one end of the junction; a read error may be the cause. The J gene is TRBJ2-3, the V gene TRBV7-7; D gene unclear. This CDR3 contains 13 residues. CDR1 and CDR2 (germline): SSHAT, FNYEAQ (reference sequence). CDR3 in DNA: TGTGCTAGCAGCTTAGCTTTAGCAGATACGCAGTATTTT. Translating it yields CASSLALADTQYF.

The gene calls are TRBV9 and TRBJ1-1; 11 bases map to TRBD1. Germline assignment: CDR1 SGDLS and CDR2 YYNGEE. Trimming removed 6 bases from V and 4 bases from J; junction bases left unmatched: 8. The CDR3 contains 15 residues. The CDR3, as DNA: TGTGCCAGCACGTCCGCGGGGACAGGGGGCACTGAAGCTTTCTTT. This translates into CASTSAGTGGTEAFF.

The gene calls are TRBV29-1 and TRBJ2-3; no clear D. The CDR3 covers 11 residues. Germline lookup yields CDR1 SQVTM and CDR2 ANQGSEA. V dropped 7 bases and J dropped 2 bases, with 7 bases sitting between them. CDR3 sequence: CSGEVTDTQYF. CDR3 nucleotide sequence: TGCAGCGGCGAGGTCACAGATACGCAGTATTTT.

The rearrangement uses TRBV5-1 and TRBJ2-2, with no clear D. The CDR3 is made up of 13 amino acids. The germline CDR1 and CDR2 sequences are SGHRS and YFSETQ. Trimming removed 4 bases from V and 0 bases from J, with 4 bases in between. CDR3 DNA sequence: TGCGCCAGCAGCGTAGCGAACACCGGGGAGCTGTTTTTT. This codes for CASSVANTGELFF.

V gene TRBV5-5 combines with J gene TRBJ2-1, with 7 bases fitting TRBD1. Germline CDR1 SGHKS, CDR2 YYEKEE (reference sequence). The CDR3 extends over 13 amino acids. Trimming took 4 bases from V and 7 from J; bases not matched to a gene: 5. The CDR3 DNA reads TGTGCCAGCAGCCTACAGGGGCGGAATGAGCAGTTCTTC. Encoded protein: CASSLQGRNEQFF. Drawing the rest from reference TRBV5-5 and TRBJ2-1, the complete variable domain is DAGVTQSPTHLIKTRGQQVTLRCSPISGHKSVSWYQQVLGQGPQFIFQYYEKEERGRGNFPDRFSARQFPNYSSELNVNALLLGDSALYLCASSLQGRNEQFFGPGTRLTVL.

This clone is labeled medium-sized. J is TRBJ2-7 and V is TRBV6-5; 11 positions match TRBD1. V lost 3 bases, J lost 4 bases, and 5 bases stayed unmatched. Per germline, CDR1 MNHEY and CDR2 SVGAGI. This CDR3 region has 15 residues. The CDR3 region has the DNA TGTGCCAGCAGTTATGTCGGGACAGGGGGATACGAGCAGTACTTC. Protein: CASSYVGTGGYEQYF.

V is TRBV30 and J is TRBJ2-1, with D possibly being TRBD1 (5 bases). Germline V gene lookup returns CDR1 GTSNPN and CDR2 SVGIG (reference sequence). V was shortened by 5 bases and J by 8 bases, with 19 bases between the two germline ends. The CDR3 is 14 amino acids. CDR3 DNA sequence: TGTGCCTGGGGCCCCAGGTCCGACAGTGATGAGCAGTTCTTC. Translating it yields CAWGPRSDSDEQFF.

In this sample, this clone turned up a few times. This sequence joins TRBV9 and TRBJ2-1; TRBD1 is a possible D gene (7 bases). Germline V CDR1 and CDR2: SGDLS, YYNGEE. The CDR3 runs 14 residues. The ends were cut back, 0 bases at V and 6 bases at J, with 10 bases in the middle. In nucleotides, the CDR3 is TGTGCCAGCAGCGTAGGTCAGGGGGGCAATGAGCAGTTCTTC. Amino acid sequence: CASSVGQGGNEQFF.

In regard to this clone: Other DNA sequences in the sample encode the same CDR3. The V and J genes are TRBV4-3 and TRBJ2-2, with no clear D. CDR3 length equals 15 residues. The V and J ends lost 0 bases and 2 bases respectively, with 7 bases between them. Germline V gene lookup returns CDR1 LGHNA and CDR2 YSLEER. CDR3 sequence: CASSQDYPNTGELFF. Here the CDR3 DNA reads TGCGCCAGCAGCCAAGATTACCCCAACACCGGGGAGCTGTTTTTT.

J is TRBJ2-1 and V is TRBV12-2; TRBD1 reflects the table's D call only, with no check against the DNA. TRBV12-2 is tagged as a pseudogene. The CDR3 consists of 13 residues. CDR3 amino acids: CASRLTPDREQFF. CDR3 bases: TGTGCAAGTCGCTTGACCCCAGACAGGGAGCAGTTCTTC.

This clone has only one observation. The chain uses TRBV6-2 or TRBV6-3 and TRBJ1-1; unclear D gene. With 0 bases removed from V and 3 bases from J, the gap between germline ends came to 8 bases. The CDR3 has 14 residues. CDR1 and CDR2 from the germline V gene are MNHEY and SVGEGT. CDR3 in DNA: TGTGCCAGCAGTTACTCGAATGGAGACACTGAAGCTTTCTTT. Protein product: CASSYSNGDTEAFF.

The chain couples TRBV5-1 to TRBJ2-3; 7 bases match TRBD2. After removal of 4 bases from V and 0 bases from J, the junction contained 2 bases not matched to a gene. Germline values: CDR1 SGHRS, CDR2 YFSETQ. This CDR3 comprises 14 residues. In DNA form, the CDR3 reads TGCGCCAGCAGCGGCGGGGGTAGCACAGATACGCAGTATTTT. This translates into CASSGGGSTDTQYF.

The V call is TRBV2, the J call TRBJ1-3; maybe TRBD1 (5 bases). Germline lookup yields CDR1 SNHLY and CDR2 FYNNEI. This CDR3 has 15 amino acids. V lost 0 bases and J lost 3, with 9 bases in between. Written as DNA, the CDR3 is TGTGCCAGCAGTGAAGCGCAGGGTGTTGGAAACACCATATATTTT. As protein: CASSEAQGVGNTIYF.

This clone was counted a few times. The gene calls are TRBV6-5 and TRBJ1-5; the D gene is possibly TRBD1 (6 bases). CDR3 length: 14 amino acids. The V end was cut by 3 bases, the J end by 3 bases, with 9 bases between. Germline V lookup: CDR1 MNHEY, CDR2 SVGAGI. The DNA of the CDR3 is TGTGCCAGCAGTTATAGACAGGTCAATCAGCCCCAGCATTTT. It encodes CASSYRQVNQPQHF.

This chain connects TRBV30 to TRBJ2-2; D remains ambiguous. In germline, CDR1 is GTSNPN, CDR2 SVGIG (reference sequence). There are 13 residues in the CDR3. V was shortened by 2 bases and J by 7 bases, with 11 bases between the two germline ends. The CDR3 protein is CAWSPLRDGELFF. The CDR3 DNA sequence: TGTGCCTGGAGTCCCCTTAGGGACGGGGAGCTGTTTTTT.

The V call is TRBV11-2, the J call TRBJ2-7; D may be TRBD1 or TRBD2 (5 bases each). The CDR3 spans 16 residues. CDR1 is SGHAT, CDR2 FQNNGV, per germline. V shed 5 bases and J shed 2 bases, with 19 bases lying between them. The CDR3 DNA is TGTGCCAGCAGCCCTCTCCGGGGTGGGGGAACCTACGAGCAGTACTTC. This gives the protein CASSPLRGGGTYEQYF.

In this sample, this clone turned up once. The rearrangement links TRBV30 to TRBJ1-2, with TRBD1 as a possible D gene (5 bases). The V end was cut by 3 bases, the J end by 4 bases, with 9 bases between. The CDR3 is 12 amino acids. CDR1 and CDR2 from the germline V gene are GTSNPN and SVGIG (reference sequence). The CDR3 loop is CAWSSGPYGYTF. The CDR3 DNA reads as TGTGCCTGGAGCTCAGGGCCCTATGGCTACACCTTC.

The V call is TRBV28, the J call TRBJ1-4; D is ambiguous. With 5 bases removed from V and 4 bases from J, the gap between germline ends came to 11 bases. CDR1 is MDHEN and CDR2 is SYDVKM in the germline V gene. This CDR3 is 14 amino acids long. Here the CDR3 reads CASSPVGYNEKLFF. The DNA of the CDR3 is TGTGCCAGCAGTCCGGTGGGGTATAATGAAAAACTGTTTTTT.

V gene TRBV20-1 combines with J gene TRBJ2-5; D not resolved. This CDR3 has 11 residues. Germline assignment: CDR1 DFQATT and CDR2 SNEGSKA (reference sequence). Between the trimmed V and J ends, which lost 6 bases and 0 bases, there was a span of 5 bases. This CDR3 reads CSAEHQETQYF. Here the CDR3 DNA reads TGCAGTGCAGAACACCAAGAGACCCAGTACTTC.

This clone has a handful of counts. The rearrangement links TRBV11-2 to TRBJ2-1; 8 bases map to TRBD2. The J segment lost 0 bases and the V segment lost 2 bases, leaving 3 bases of the junction unmatched. The CDR3 spans 16 residues. CDR1 and CDR2 (germline): SGHAT, FQNNGV. DNA for the CDR3: TGTGCCAGCAGCTTAACAGCGGGAGCCTCCTACAATGAGCAGTTCTTC. Residues: CASSLTAGASYNEQFF.

J is TRBJ2-2 and V is TRBV28; 9 bases align to TRBD1. V was clipped by 4 bases and J by 1 base; unmatched bases: 4. Per the germline V gene, CDR1 is MDHEN and CDR2 is SYDVKM. The length of the CDR3 is 16 residues. In DNA, the CDR3 is TGTGCCAGCAGTTCCCGACAGGGGGGGAACACCGGGGAGCTGTTTTTT. This translates into CASSSRQGGNTGELFF.

This rearrangement joins TRBV13 to TRBJ2-1, with 9 bases identical to TRBD2. The CDR3 consists of 15 residues. Germline CDR1 and CDR2: PRHDT and FYEKMQ (reference sequence). The trim removed 5 bases at V and 4 bases at J, leaving 6 bases unmatched. The CDR3, as DNA: TGTGCCAGCAGCATAAGACTAGCGGATTACAATGAGCAGTTCTTC. Its translation: CASSIRLADYNEQFF.